Sequencing of this TCR beta chain was carried out in a study of response to subunit inactivated influenza vaccine. Study-level points and caveats: Authors suggested seasonal influenza vaccinations each recruit few new T cells.

MiXCR, applied by TCRdb to the RT-PCR reads, yields one record per CDR3 protein. The data hold roughly 160,000 distinct CDR3 sequences, with roughly a tenth observed a single time. The CDR3 extends over 16 amino acids. V was clipped by 1 base and J by 0 bases, with 9 bases between them. Germline CDR1 and CDR2: SEHNR and FQNEAQ (reference sequence). On this clonotype: The antigen remains undetermined.

The chain carries TRBV7-9 and TRBJ1-4; D uncertain. The sequenced sample was non-naive T cells sorted from PBMCs, obtained 35 to 45 days after vaccination. The TCR sequence derives from a man in his fifties or sixties who received an inactivated influenza vaccine. CDR3 coding DNA: TGTGCCAGCAGCTTAGAAATGAGACCAACTAATGAAAAACTGTTTTTT. Translation gives CASSLEMRPTNEKLFF.